Reported below is one TCR beta chain. Additional DNA sequences in this sample encode the identical CDR3. These data originate in a study of blood T cell repertoires in COVID-19. Study-level background: Collection of acute and convalescent COVID-19 samples took place in the United States, Italy and Spain.

Authors' methods: Estimates of nucleated cell counts were drawn from the amplification of reference gene primers. Sequenced by immunoSEQ multiplex PCR; TCRdb stores in-frame clones only, minus some. V and J calls plus clone size are reproduced from that table; the DNA served to infer D and trimming. The sample has 65,000 or so clones, around 90% seen once. Germline assignment: CDR1 SGHRS and CDR2 YFSETQ. The CDR3 runs to 13 residues. V lost 0 bases and J 4 bases, leaving 7 bases between the germline ends. Sequenced material: peripheral blood. The rearrangement uses TRBV5-1 and TRBJ1-2; no clear D gene. The receptor comes from a man in his sixties with acute or convalescent COVID-19. The CDR3 spells CASSLGQSYGYTF. Written as DNA, the CDR3 is TGCGCCAGCAGCTTGGGGCAGTCCTATGGCTACACCTTC.